This TCR beta chain was profiled in a study of blood T cell repertoires in COVID-19. TCRdb keeps only in-frame clones here, not all; method: immunoSEQ multiplex PCR. Among fewer than 300,000 clones listed, about 87% were seen once. This CDR3 region has 15 residues. Germline V gene sequence: CDR1 GTSNPN, CDR2 SVGIG (reference sequence). V was pared by 4 bases and J by 4 bases, with 9 bases of the junction left unmatched. The TCR was taken from a man in his sixties who had recovered from COVID-19. This chain links TRBV30 with TRBJ2-3; TRBD2 matches 9 bases. Sample: peripheral blood. CDR3 sequence reads: CAWKDLAGRADTQYF. The CDR3 nucleotides read TGTGCCTGGAAGGACCTAGCGGGGAGAGCAGATACGCAGTATTTT.